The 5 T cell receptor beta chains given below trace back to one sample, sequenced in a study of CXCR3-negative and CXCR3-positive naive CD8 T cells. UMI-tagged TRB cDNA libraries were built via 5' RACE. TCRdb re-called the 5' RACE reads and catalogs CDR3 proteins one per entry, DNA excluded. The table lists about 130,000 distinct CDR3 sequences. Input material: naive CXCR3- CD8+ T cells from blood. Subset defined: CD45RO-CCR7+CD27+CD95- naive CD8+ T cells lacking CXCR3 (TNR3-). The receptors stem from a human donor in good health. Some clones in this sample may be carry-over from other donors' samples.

This CDR3 is CSASRTGLNEQYF. V gene TRBV20-1 combines with J gene TRBJ2-7; TCRdb indicates TRBD1, and absent DNA this call remains unverified. CDR1 DFQATT and CDR2 SNEGSKA come from the germline V gene (reference sequence). This CDR3 spans 13 amino acids.

This CDR3 is CASSLEGQGSYGYTF. The rearrangement uses TRBV7-9 and TRBJ1-2; lacking DNA, the TRBD1 call made by TCRdb goes unchecked. The CDR3 spans 15 residues. The germline gives CDR1 SEHNR, CDR2 FQNEAQ (reference sequence).

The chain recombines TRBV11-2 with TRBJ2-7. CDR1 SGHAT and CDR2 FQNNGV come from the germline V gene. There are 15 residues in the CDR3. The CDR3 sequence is CASSLDPRGIEEQYF.

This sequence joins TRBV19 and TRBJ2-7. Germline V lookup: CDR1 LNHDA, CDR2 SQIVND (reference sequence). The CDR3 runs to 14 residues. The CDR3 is CASSAASSSYEQYF. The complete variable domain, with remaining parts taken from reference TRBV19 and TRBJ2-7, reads DGGITQSPKYLFRKEGQNVTLSCEQNLNHDAMYWYRQDPGQGLRLIYYSQIVNDFQKGDIAEGYSVSREKKESFPLTVTSAQKNPTAFYLCASSAASSSYEQYFGPGTRLTVT.

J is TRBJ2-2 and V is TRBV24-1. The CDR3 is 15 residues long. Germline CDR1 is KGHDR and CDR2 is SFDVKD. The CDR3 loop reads CATSVSVANTGELFF.